This section outlines one T cell receptor (beta chain) sequence together with its context. Here immunoSEQ multiplex PCR was the method, and the copy in TCRdb shows in-frame clones only, minus some. This sample carries around 300,000 clones, approximately 83% of them seen once, and the ten largest clones take roughly 9.4%. The record originates from a study of blood T cell repertoires in COVID-19. This CDR3 has 13 residues. Germline CDR1 is MDHEN and CDR2 is SYDVKM. V lost 5 bases and J lost 3, with 10 bases in between. The sequence was obtained from a woman aged 50 to 65 who had recovered from COVID-19. The chain carries TRBV28 and TRBJ2-5; D gene ambiguous. The specimen was peripheral blood. CDR3 sequence reads: CASSDRYKETQYF. Here the CDR3 DNA reads TGTGCCAGCAGTGATCGGTATAAAGAGACCCAGTACTTC. Combining the CDR3 with reference TRBV28 and TRBJ2-5 gives the whole variable domain DVKVTQSSRYLVKRTGEKVFLECVQDMDHENMFWYRQDPGLGLRLIYFSYDVKMKEKGDIPEGYSVSREKKERFSLILESASTNQTSMYLCASSDRYKETQYFGPGTRLLVL.